A selection of T cell receptor beta chains follows, all from one sample in a study of immune cell composition in non-small cell lung cancer. The table came from immunoSEQ multiplex PCR; TCRdb's copy has only in-frame clones and leaves some out. The table records 2,000 or so clones, around 83% of them present only once. Sequenced sample: lung tumor tissue. These receptors all stem from a human donor with non-small cell lung cancer. CDR3s include the opening cysteine and the closing phenylalanine or tryptophan. Clone size is not always given. Where it is, it says once, few, many or a class for expanded clones.

j_call v_call clone_size cdr3_aa
TRBJ2-7 TRBV7-2 - CASSSTRGQQQYF
TRBJ2-1 TRBV2 - CASSSYGQGQYNEQFF
TRBJ2-7 TRBV30 few CAWSGLSGRLGYEQYF
TRBJ2-7 TRBV6-1 - CASSELEYEQYF
TRBJ1-1 TRBV5-1 - CASSYQTGGTEAFF
TRBJ2-7 TRBV7-9 - CASSPAGTGSYEQYF
TRBJ1-1 TRBV28 once CASSPGLTEAFF
TRBJ2-5 TRBV6-1 few CAVGTGETQYF
TRBJ1-6 TRBV9 - CASSVAGTANTSPLHF
TRBJ2-5 TRBV4-2 once CASSPPRRQETQYF
TRBJ1-4 TRBV7-6 - CASSSGTGGGKLFF
TRBJ2-2 TRBV6-6 - CASRTRQGRTGELFF
TRBJ1-5 TRBV9 once CASSEDSYSNQPQHF
TRBJ2-7 TRBV4-2 - CASSQESPSGGVDEQYF
TRBJ1-4 TRBV5-5 - CASSYLTGTGVEKLFF
TRBJ2-5 TRBV19 - CASSTGGSETQYF
TRBJ1-2 TRBV5-1 - CASSLDPPGQGLRNYGYTF
TRBJ2-1 TRBV6-5 once CASARALATGNEQFF
TRBJ1-5 TRBV5-1 - CASSLAGGQQPQHF
TRBJ2-7 TRBV6-5 - CASSITGGEQYF